This T cell receptor (beta chain) emerged from a study of vaccination effects on CD4 cells after COVID-19. Across the study: Pre-vaccine samples were drawn 16 days and one week before the first dose.

ViraFEST assay sequencing came after antigen-specific CD4+ T cells were expanded with viral peptide pools. The authors isolated CD4+ T cells after ten to eleven days of culture. The person was diagnosed with PCR-confirmed SARS-CoV-2 infection between March and December 2020. For each well, two million PBMC were cultured with about 10 IU/ml IL-2 and 8 to 10 ug/ml peptides. There are 16 residues in the CDR3. Trimming cost V 1 base and J 7 bases; bases outside gene matches: 8. CDR1 LGHNA and CDR2 YSLEER come from the germline V gene. TCRdb's copy holds only in-frame clones and misses some; the assay was immunoSEQ multiplex PCR. The table lists about 33,000 clones, 55% to 75% of them singletons. In regard to this clone: What it binds is unknown.

The chain is built from TRBV4-3 and TRBJ1-2; the match to TRBD1 covers 11 bases. This specimen consisted of CD4+ T cells from PBMCs cultured with HCoV-NL63 spike peptides, obtained before COVID-19 vaccination. This TCR was recovered from a human donor who had a prior SARS-CoV-2 infection. The CDR3 bases are TGCGCCAGCAGCCAAGTAGGGGACAGGGGGATGGGTGGCTACACCTTC. This codes for CASSQVGDRGMGGYTF.